These 5 T cell receptor beta chains were all obtained from the same sample, sequenced in a study of T cell responses to AZD1222 COVID-19 vaccine. Some clones are missing from TCRdb's copy, which holds only in-frame ones; the method was immunoSEQ multiplex PCR. The table lists 150,000 to 200,000 clones, 90% to 95% of them singletons. This material consisted of peripheral blood, taken 28 days after the second AZD1222 dose. The receptors shown here come from an adult who received the AZD1222 COVID-19 vaccine.

This chain links TRBV4-1 with TRBJ1-2; D call uncertain. Germline assignment: CDR1 MGHRA and CDR2 YSYEKL. The CDR3 runs to 14 residues. The V end lost 4 bases, the J end lost 4 bases, and 13 bases lay between the germline ends. This chain's CDR3 is CASSLRTEGYGYTF. CDR3 nucleotide sequence: TGCGCCAGCAGCCTTAGGACCGAGGGCTATGGCTACACCTTC.

The rearrangement joins TRBV9 to TRBJ2-2, with TRBD2 identical over 14 bases. This CDR3 is 19 amino acids long. Losses at the gene ends were 3 bases for V and 0 bases for J; bases not matched to a gene: 7. Germline values: CDR1 SGDLS, CDR2 YYNGEE. In DNA, the CDR3 is TGTGCCAGCAGCGGGGGACTAGCGGGAGTGAGATCGAACACCGGGGAGCTGTTTTTT. It encodes CASSGGLAGVRSNTGELFF. Full variable domain (remainder filled in from reference TRBV9 and TRBJ2-2): DSGVTQTPKHLITATGQRVTLRCSPRSGDLSVYWYQQSLDQGLQFLIQYYNGEERAKGNILERFSAQQFPDLHSELNLSSLELGDSALYFCASSGGLAGVRSNTGELFFGEGSRLTVL.

This clone appeared a single time. The J gene is TRBJ1-1, the V gene TRBV7-9; D unclear. The CDR3 is 13 residues long. Germline-derived CDR1 and CDR2 are SEHNR and FQNEAQ (reference sequence). Trimming removed 7 bases from V and 4 bases from J, with 13 bases in between. The CDR3 sequence is CASIEGGGTEAFF. The CDR3 bases are TGTGCCAGCATCGAAGGCGGCGGCACTGAAGCTTTCTTT.

J is TRBJ2-2 and V is TRBV4-2; unclear D gene. The V gene lost 0 bases and the J gene lost 7 bases, with 6 bases spanning the gap. Germline CDR1 and CDR2: LGHNA and YNFKEQ. The CDR3 length is 13 residues. This CDR3 is CASSQERGGELFF. CDR3 bases: TGTGCCAGCAGCCAAGAGAGAGGCGGGGAGCTGTTTTTT.

The chain recombines TRBV14 with TRBJ2-7; possibly TRBD2 for D (6 bases). This CDR3 contains 13 residues. The V gene lost 4 bases and the J gene lost 6 bases, with 13 bases spanning the gap. Germline values: CDR1 SGHDN, CDR2 FVKESK. The CDR3 DNA is TGTGCCAGCAGCCTTCAGACTAGTGCCGAGCAGTACTTC. Translated, it gives CASSLQTSAEQYF.